The 20 T cell receptor beta chains below come from one sample, sequenced in a study of T cells after yellow fever vaccination. MiXCR, run by TCRdb on the 5' RACE reads, gives a single entry per CDR3 protein. The repertoire holds a few hundred thousand distinct CDR3 sequences, with roughly 4.3% as singletons. The sample in question was PBMCs, obtained 5 days after the yellow fever booster vaccination. All receptors derive from a man younger than 30 who received the YFV17D yellow fever vaccine.

This clonotype was found once. The gene calls are TRBV4-3 and TRBJ1-2; D not certain. Germline CDR1 LGHNA, CDR2 YSLEER. The V end lost 1 base, the J end lost 13 bases, and 16 bases lay between the germline ends. The CDR3 sequence is 13 residues long. CDR3 loop: CASSQGAFGSPTF. The CDR3 DNA reads as TGCGCCAGCAGCCAAGGGGCCTTTGGATCCCCCACCTTC.

The rearrangement uses TRBV28 and TRBJ1-3, with D hard to call. Germline V gives CDR1 MDHEN, CDR2 SYDVKM. V was cut by 7 bases and J by 2 bases, with 18 bases left in between. The CDR3 covers 16 residues. CDR3 bases: TGTGCCAGCACCTCGTCCGATGGGCGGGCTGGAAACACCATATATTTT. Amino acid sequence: CASTSSDGRAGNTIYF. The whole variable domain, remainder taken from reference TRBV28 and TRBJ1-3, is DVKVTQSSRYLVKRTGEKVFLECVQDMDHENMFWYRQDPGLGLRLIYFSYDVKMKEKGDIPEGYSVSREKKERFSLILESASTNQTSMYLCASTSSDGRAGNTIYFGEGSWLTVV.

This clonotype was seen ten or more times. This chain links TRBV20-1 with TRBJ2-5, with D perhaps TRBD2 (6 bases). V was clipped by 3 bases and J by 1 base, with 24 bases between them. CDR1 DFQATT and CDR2 SNEGSKA come from the germline V gene (reference sequence). The CDR3 runs to 18 residues. The CDR3 nucleotides are TGCAGTGCTAGGGGGCAGGAGTCGGTAGCGGACCGCCAAGAGACCCAGTACTTC. This translates into CSARGQESVADRQETQYF.

The table lists this clonotype with a few counts. This chain connects TRBV10-3 to TRBJ2-1; the D call may be TRBD1 or TRBD2 (5 bases each). V was pared by 11 bases and J by 6 bases, with 17 bases between. This CDR3 has 13 residues. The germline V gene has CDR1 ENHRY and CDR2 SYGVKD. CDR3 sequence: CAVTGTFSNEQFF. The CDR3 DNA is TGTGCCGTAACCGGGACCTTCAGCAATGAGCAGTTCTTC.

In its sample, this clonotype was seen many times. The chain uses TRBV5-1 and TRBJ1-2; 10 bases are a match to TRBD1. The CDR3 is made up of 15 amino acids. Germline assignment: CDR1 SGHRS and CDR2 YFSETQ. The J segment lost 8 bases and the V segment lost 0 bases, leaving 7 bases of the junction unmatched. CDR3: CASSLALGQGEGYTF. The CDR3 DNA follows: TGCGCCAGCAGCTTGGCCCTTGGACAGGGGGAGGGCTACACCTTC.

A note on this clonotype: The junction does not match germline at one end; this may be a read error. The chain employs TRBV6-1 and TRBJ2-1; 7 bases are shared with TRBD1. This CDR3 has 15 residues. Germline assignment: CDR1 MNHNS and CDR2 SASEGT. Written as DNA, the CDR3 is TGTGCGAGCAGACAGGGACGGTCCTCCTACAATGAGCAGTTCTTC. Amino acid sequence: CASRQGRSSYNEQFF.

The rearrangement uses TRBV9 and TRBJ2-3; a weak D match, TRBD2 (7 bases). The V gene's germline CDR1 is SGDLS and CDR2 YYNGEE. The CDR3 covers 16 residues. V lost 0 bases to trimming and J lost 4 bases, with 15 bases between them. The CDR3 nucleotides are TGTGCCAGCAGCGTAGAGGAGGGGGGGCCCCCAGATACGCAGTATTTT. It translates to CASSVEEGGPPDTQYF.

There are many counts of this clonotype. The chain employs TRBV4-3 and TRBJ2-5, with 7 bases lining up with TRBD1. The CDR3 runs to 16 residues. V gave up 1 base and J gave up 4 bases; unmatched junction bases: 9. CDR1 and CDR2 (germline): LGHNA, YSLEER. Here the CDR3 DNA reads TGCGCCAGCAGCCAAGCGGAAGGGGGCTGGGTAGAGACCCAGTACTTC. It translates to CASSQAEGGWVETQYF.

In this sample, this clonotype turned up many times. The chain recombines TRBV3-1 with TRBJ1-6, with D tentatively TRBD1 (6 bases). CDR3 size: 15 residues. V lost 1 base and J 8 bases, leaving 12 bases between the germline ends. Looked up from germline, CDR1 is LGHDT and CDR2 is YNNKEL (reference sequence). CDR3 region: CASSQGHRADSPLHF. The DNA of the CDR3 is TGTGCCAGCAGCCAAGGGCACAGGGCTGATTCACCCCTCCACTTT.

This clonotype was detected only a few times. This chain connects TRBV2 to TRBJ2-7; unclear D gene. Germline V gene lookup returns CDR1 SNHLY and CDR2 FYNNEI. CDR3 length: 12 amino acids. V dropped 4 bases and J dropped 3 bases, with 7 bases sitting between them. The CDR3, as DNA: TGTGCCAGCAGTGTAATCGGCTACGAGCAGTACTTC. Protein: CASSVIGYEQYF.

The sample holds a few counts of this clonotype. The junction does not match germline at one end; this may be a read error. CDR3 bases: TGTGCCAGTAGTATCTGGGGCCAAAAGACCCAGTACTTC. Its protein is CASSIWGQKTQYF. The V gene is TRBV19, the J gene TRBJ2-5; D possibly corresponds to TRBD1 (5 bases). The CDR3 consists of 13 residues. The V gene's germline CDR1 is LNHDA and CDR2 SQIVND (reference sequence). The variable domain in full, completed from reference TRBV19 and TRBJ2-5, reads DGGITQSPKYLFRKEGQNVTLSCEQNLNHDAMYWYRQDPGQGLRLIYYSQIVNDFQKGDIAEGYSVSREKKESFPLTVTSAQKNPTAFYLCASSIWGQKTQYFGPGTRLLVL.

This chain joins TRBV27 and TRBJ1-2; no firm D call. V was cut by 4 bases and J by 3 bases, with 9 bases left in between. Germline V gene data show CDR1 as MNHEY and CDR2 as SMNVEV (reference sequence). This CDR3 spans 13 amino acids. The CDR3 here is CASSYRAYYGYTF. CDR3 bases: TGTGCCAGCAGTTATCGGGCTTACTATGGCTACACCTTC.

The rearrangement joins TRBV4-2 to TRBJ1-5; possible D gene TRBD1, 5 bases. The CDR3 spans 14 residues. V was trimmed by 2 bases and J by 2 bases, leaving 7 bases between them. CDR1 is LGHNA and CDR2 is YNFKEQ in the germline V gene. The DNA for the CDR3 is TGTGCCAGCAGCCAAATAGGGGGCAATCAGCCCCAGCATTTT. Translation gives CASSQIGGNQPQHF.

This chain links TRBV6-1 with TRBJ2-4; 8 positions match TRBD1. The ends lost 4 bases at V and 4 bases at J; junction bases unmatched: 18. Germline V gene lookup returns CDR1 MNHNS and CDR2 SASEGT. The CDR3 loop spans 19 amino acids. This chain's CDR3 is CASSGQLTVFTGGKNIQYF. As DNA, the CDR3 is TGTGCCAGCAGTGGACAACTTACAGTCTTTACAGGGGGGAAAAACATTCAGTACTTC.

The CDR3 coding sequence is TGCGCCGCCTCTGACGGGTCTGGGGCAGATACGCAGTATTTT. This codes for CAASDGSGADTQYF. The chain combines TRBV5-1 with TRBJ2-3; D is uncertain. CDR3 size: 14 residues. The V end lost 10 bases, the J end lost 4 bases, and 19 bases lay between the germline ends. Germline assignment: CDR1 SGHRS and CDR2 YFSETQ. Supplemented by reference TRBV5-1 and TRBJ2-3, the full variable domain reads KAGVTQTPRYLIKTRGQQVTLSCSPISGHRSVSWYQQTPGQGLQFLFEYFSETQRNKGNFPGRFSGRQFSNSRSEMNVSTLELGDSALYLCAASDGSGADTQYFGPGTRLTVL.

This clonotype came up many times. This rearrangement joins TRBV29-1 to TRBJ2-3, with D unresolved. CDR1 is SQVTM and CDR2 is ANQGSEA in the germline V gene. Trimming left V 6 bases short and J 7 bases short, with 14 bases between. The CDR3 length is 12 residues. DNA for the CDR3: TGCAGCGTAATCGGCCCCCTTTATACGCAGTATTTT. Encoded protein: CSVIGPLYTQYF.

Only a few counts were recorded for this clonotype. The rearrangement uses TRBV24-1 and TRBJ1-1; D is ambiguous. V was shortened by 11 bases and J by 10 bases, with 13 bases between the two germline ends. The germline V gene has CDR1 KGHDR and CDR2 SFDVKD. The CDR3 runs 10 residues. In nucleotides, the CDR3 is TGTGCCATGTATACAAAGGTAGCTTTCTTT. This codes for CAMYTKVAFF.

In this sample, this clonotype turned up a few times. The chain is built from TRBV10-3 and TRBJ2-7; 7 bases agree with TRBD1. V gave up 3 bases and J gave up 2 bases; unmatched junction bases: 4. Germline V CDR1 and CDR2: ENHRY, SYGVKD. CDR3 length: 14 amino acids. The CDR3 DNA reads TGTGCCATCAGTGACTCACAGGGGCCCTACGAGCAGTACGTC. Protein: CAISDSQGPYEQYV.

In this sample, this clonotype turned up many times. The chain combines TRBV7-9 with TRBJ1-1; D gene ambiguous. CDR3 size: 15 residues. CDR1 is SEHNR and CDR2 is FQNEAQ in the germline V gene (reference sequence). The V gene lost 1 base and the J gene lost 0 bases, with 9 bases spanning the gap. The CDR3 region has the DNA TGTGCCAGCAGCTTAGTCCCCGGTGTGAACACTGAAGCTTTCTTT. Amino acids: CASSLVPGVNTEAFF.

The V call is TRBV7-8, the J call TRBJ2-5; no clear D. The V gene's germline CDR1 is SGHVS and CDR2 FQNEAQ. Trimming removed 3 bases from V and 0 bases from J, with 5 bases in between. The CDR3 extends over 13 amino acids. The CDR3 DNA is TGTGCCAGCAGCTTGACCGACCAAGAGACCCAGTACTTC. Its protein product is CASSLTDQETQYF.